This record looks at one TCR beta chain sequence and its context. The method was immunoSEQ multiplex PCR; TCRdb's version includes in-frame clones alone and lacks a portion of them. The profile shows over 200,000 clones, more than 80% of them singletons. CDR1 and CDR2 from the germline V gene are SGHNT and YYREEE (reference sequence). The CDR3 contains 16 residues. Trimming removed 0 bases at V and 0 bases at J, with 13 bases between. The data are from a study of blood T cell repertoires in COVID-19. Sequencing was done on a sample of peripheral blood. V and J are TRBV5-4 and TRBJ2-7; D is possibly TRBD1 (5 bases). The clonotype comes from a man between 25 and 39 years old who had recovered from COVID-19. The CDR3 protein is CASSLDAGLSSYEQYF. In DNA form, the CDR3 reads TGTGCCAGCAGCTTGGATGCAGGGTTGAGCTCCTACGAGCAGTACTTC.